The T cell receptor (beta chain) described here comes from a study of shared clonotypes between healthy human individuals. General study results and limits: Clonotypes shared by all four sorted-subset donors had higher generation probabilities than non-shared clonotypes. Estimated clonotype richness was generally higher in naive than memory subsets.

On this clone itself: Its antigen is as yet unknown.

Researchers partitioned CD4+ cells into CD45RA+ naive and CD45RA-negative memory subsets. The V gene end was trimmed by 4 bases and the J gene end by 6 bases; junction bases not matched to a gene: 11. The CDR3 contains 17 residues. The germline gives CDR1 SGHNT, CDR2 YYREEE (reference sequence). Profiling relied on immunoSEQ multiplex PCR, and the TCRdb table lists in-frame clones only, not all of them. The data contain 2.3 million or so clones, approximately 93% of them singletons. This sequence joins TRBV5-4 and TRBJ2-5; 14 positions agree with TRBD2. The TCR was taken from a man between 18 and 29 years old in good health. Some clones in this sample may be carry-over from other donors' samples. Specimen: naive CD4+ T cells from PBMCs. Subset meaning: CD45RA+ positively selected. CDR3 amino acids: CASSLIGTSGSKKTQYF. CDR3 bases: TGTGCCAGCAGCCTGATCGGGACTAGCGGGAGTAAAAAGACCCAGTACTTC. The variable domain in full, with the rest retrieved from reference TRBV5-4 and TRBJ2-5, is ETGVTQSPTHLIKTRGQQVTLRCSSQSGHNTVSWYQQALGQGPQFIFQYYREEENGRGNFPPRFSGLQFPNYSSELNVNALELDDSALYLCASSLIGTSGSKKTQYFGPGTRLLVL.